Below, 19 T cell receptor beta chains from the same sample are listed, as sequenced in a study of identical twins. TCRdb re-called the 5' RACE reads with MiXCR, one entry per CDR3 protein. The sample yields roughly 250,000 distinct CDR3 sequences, around 6.6% seen once. These data were likewise used in another study, on yellow fever vaccine responses in identical twins.

Sequenced material: memory (CD45RO+) T cells sorted from blood. The receptors derive from a woman younger than 30 in good health.

The chain combines TRBV5-5 with TRBJ2-7; the match to TRBD1 covers 9 bases. CDR3 length: 14 amino acids. With V trimmed by 4 bases and J by 9 bases, 11 bases remained unmatched. CDR1 is SGHKS, CDR2 YYEKEE, per germline (reference sequence). The chain's CDR3 is CASSKDRGRFGQYV. In nucleotides, the CDR3 is TGTGCCAGCAGCAAGGACAGGGGTCGCTTTGGGCAGTACGTC.

A word on this clonotype: A clone one base away is much larger, so this may be a read error. V is TRBV3-1 and J is TRBJ2-2, with D possibly TRBD2 on 5 matching bases. The CDR3 has 16 amino acids. Per the germline V gene, CDR1 is LGHDT and CDR2 is YNNKEL (reference sequence). The CDR3 nucleotides are TGTGCCAGCAGCCAAGATTCGAGGGCGGTCACCGGGAAGCTGTTTTTT. Its protein product is CASSQDSRAVTGKLFF. The full variable domain, its missing parts supplied by reference TRBV3-1 and TRBJ2-2, is DTAVSQTPKYLVTQMGNDKSIKCEQNLGHDTMYWYKQDSKKFLKIMFSYNNKELIINETVPNRFSPKSPDKAHLNLHINSLELGDSAVYFCASSQDSRAVTGKLFFGEGSRLTVL.

This clonotype was detected only a few times. This chain joins TRBV14 and TRBJ1-2; TRBD1 might be the D (6 bases). Germline values: CDR1 SGHDN, CDR2 FVKESK. The V and J ends lost 0 bases and 4 bases respectively, with 12 bases between them. There are 15 residues in the CDR3. CDR3 residues: CASSQDSTGIYGYTF. The CDR3 nucleotides read TGTGCCAGCAGCCAAGACTCGACAGGAATCTATGGCTACACCTTC.

This clonotype was recorded a few times. The chain employs TRBV27 and TRBJ2-4; TRBD2 might be the D (7 bases). The V gene's germline CDR1 is MNHEY and CDR2 SMNVEV (reference sequence). This CDR3 is built from 14 residues. Trimming shortened V by 5 bases and J by 7 bases, and 15 bases separated the two germline ends. CDR3 nucleotide sequence: TGTGCCAGCAGTCCGGCCAAGGGGGGGAACATTCAGTACTTC. Protein: CASSPAKGGNIQYF.

The V gene is TRBV10-3, the J gene TRBJ2-2; 12 bases are shared with TRBD2. Per germline, CDR1 ENHRY and CDR2 SYGVKD. The trim removed 11 bases at V and 0 bases at J, leaving 10 bases unmatched. This CDR3 contains 17 residues. The CDR3 loop is CAVGPLAGGPNTGELFF. Here the CDR3 DNA reads TGTGCCGTCGGCCCCCTAGCGGGGGGGCCGAACACCGGGGAGCTGTTTTTT.

The chain couples TRBV12-3 or TRBV12-4 to TRBJ2-1, with 10 bases fitting TRBD2. The CDR3 has 15 residues. V shed 3 bases and J 3 bases; nucleotides not matched to a gene: 2. Here the CDR3 DNA reads TGTGCCAGCAGTTTGGGACTAGCGAACTACAATGAGCAGTTCTTC. Amino acids: CASSLGLANYNEQFF.

This clonotype was counted at least ten times. The chain links TRBV11-2 to TRBJ1-1; the D gene is possibly TRBD1 (5 bases). CDR3 length: 15 residues. Per the germline V gene, CDR1 is SGHAT and CDR2 is FQNNGV. V lost 0 bases and J lost 5, with 13 bases in between. The CDR3 nucleotides are TGTGCCAGCAGCTTAGATGCGACAGCGAGAACTGAAGCTTTCTTT. It encodes CASSLDATARTEAFF. Full variable domain (remainder filled in from reference TRBV11-2 and TRBJ1-1): EAGVAQSPRYKIIEKRQSVAFWCNPISGHATLYWYQQILGQGPKLLIQFQNNGVVDDSQLPKDRFSAERLKGVDSTLKIQPAKLEDSAVYLCASSLDATARTEAFFGQGTRLTVV.

This clonotype has more than one count but fewer than ten. The gene calls are TRBV4-1 and TRBJ1-5, with 9 bases identical to TRBD1. Per germline, CDR1 MGHRA and CDR2 YSYEKL. V shed 3 bases and J 2 bases; nucleotides not matched to a gene: 5. CDR3 length: 16 amino acids. DNA of the CDR3: TGCGCCAGCAGCCAGTCGGACAGGGGTCGCAATCAGCCCCAGCATTTT. Residues: CASSQSDRGRNQPQHF.

This clonotype was detected many times. The chain uses TRBV11-3 and TRBJ2-1; TRBD2 agrees at 9 bases. The length of the CDR3 is 16 residues. V shed 2 bases and J 0 bases; nucleotides not matched to a gene: 2. Germline loops: CDR1 SGHNT, CDR2 YENEEA. This CDR3 is CASSLIAGVSYNEQFF. CDR3 DNA: TGTGCCAGCAGCTTAATAGCGGGGGTCTCCTACAATGAGCAGTTCTTC. The full variable domain, completed using reference TRBV11-3 and TRBJ2-1, is EAGVVQSPRYKIIEKKQPVAFWCNPISGHNTLYWYLQNLGQGPELLIRYENEEAVDDSQLPKDRFSAERLKGVDSTLKIQPAELGDSAVYLCASSLIAGVSYNEQFFGPGTRLTVL.

The sample holds a few counts of this clonotype. The chain is built from TRBV6-5 and TRBJ1-3; D not resolved. This CDR3 is built from 15 residues. Germline lookup yields CDR1 MNHEY and CDR2 SVGAGI. V dropped 4 bases and J dropped 1 base, with 11 bases sitting between them. CDR3 sequence: CASSLGTQSGNTIYF. The CDR3 DNA reads as TGTGCCAGCAGTTTGGGAACCCAATCTGGAAACACCATATATTTT.

This clonotype was counted between two and nine times. V is TRBV29-1 and J is TRBJ1-4, with D possibly matching TRBD1 (6 bases). Trimming stripped 4 bases from V and 4 bases from J, with 10 bases between. Germline values: CDR1 SQVTM, CDR2 ANQGSEA. The length of the CDR3 is 13 residues. This CDR3 is CSVGRGSNEKLFF. In DNA form, the CDR3 reads TGCAGCGTTGGCAGGGGCAGTAATGAAAAACTGTTTTTT.

The V gene is TRBV5-1, the J gene TRBJ2-2, with D maybe TRBD2 (6 bases). CDR1 is SGHRS and CDR2 is YFSETQ in the germline V gene. CDR3 length: 16 residues. Trimming pared 4 bases from V and 8 bases from J, leaving 21 bases between. The CDR3 region is CASSPLGLQGPGELFF. CDR3 nucleotide sequence: TGCGCCAGCAGCCCCCTGGGACTGCAGGGACCTGGGGAGCTGTTTTTT. Full variable domain (rest looked up from reference TRBV5-1 and TRBJ2-2): KAGVTQTPRYLIKTRGQQVTLSCSPISGHRSVSWYQQTPGQGLQFLFEYFSETQRNKGNFPGRFSGRQFSNSRSEMNVSTLELGDSALYLCASSPLGLQGPGELFFGEGSRLTVL.

This clonotype turned up a few times. The chain links TRBV4-1 to TRBJ1-2; a possible D gene is TRBD1 (5 bases). The V gene's germline CDR1 is MGHRA and CDR2 YSYEKL. The ends were cut back, 1 base at V and 7 bases at J, with 16 bases in the middle. The CDR3 extends over 15 amino acids. The CDR3 DNA follows: TGCGCCAGCAGCCAAGCTACAGGAGTCCAATTTGGCTACACCTTC. Its protein is CASSQATGVQFGYTF.

This chain links TRBV2 with TRBJ2-5; D is unclear. V dropped 7 bases and J dropped 0 bases, with 12 bases sitting between them. The CDR3 length is 14 residues. The germline V gene encodes CDR1 SNHLY and CDR2 FYNNEI. The CDR3 DNA reads as TGTGCCAGCAAAGGCTTACGGTACCAAGAGACCCAGTACTTC. Translation gives CASKGLRYQETQYF.

The chain couples TRBV28 to TRBJ2-1, with 9 bases identical to TRBD2. There are 16 residues in the CDR3. Germline V gene lookup returns CDR1 MDHEN and CDR2 SYDVKM. V lost 2 bases to trimming and J lost 7 bases; unmatched junction nucleotides: 9. The CDR3 DNA reads TGTGCCAGCAGTTTAGGCGGAGCGGGGGGCCGGAATGAGCAGTTCTTC. It is translated as CASSLGGAGGRNEQFF. Supplemented by reference TRBV28 and TRBJ2-1, the full variable domain reads DVKVTQSSRYLVKRTGEKVFLECVQDMDHENMFWYRQDPGLGLRLIYFSYDVKMKEKGDIPEGYSVSREKKERFSLILESASTNQTSMYLCASSLGGAGGRNEQFFGPGTRLTVL.

The chain uses TRBV12-5 and TRBJ2-1, with 10 positions matching TRBD2. V dropped 4 bases and J dropped 8; count of bases not matched to a gene: 5. The CDR3 contains 14 residues. Germline-derived CDR1 and CDR2 are LGHNT and FRNRAP. The CDR3 loop is CASGYSGRSDEQFF. The DNA for the CDR3 is TGTGCTAGTGGTTATAGCGGGAGGTCGGATGAGCAGTTCTTC.

The table lists this clonotype with many counts. This chain joins TRBV29-1 and TRBJ1-1; no definite D call. Germline V gives CDR1 SQVTM, CDR2 ANQGSEA. V dropped 4 bases and J dropped 0 bases, with 6 bases sitting between them. This CDR3 has 12 residues. For the CDR3, the DNA is TGCAGCGTTGGCCCATTGAACACTGAAGCTTTCTTT. This codes for CSVGPLNTEAFF.

This clonotype has just a few counts. The chain joins TRBV20-1 to TRBJ2-3; TRBD1 matches 8 bases. The germline CDR1 and CDR2 sequences are DFQATT and SNEGSKA (reference sequence). CDR3 length: 15 amino acids. With V trimmed by 4 bases and J by 4 bases, 10 bases remained unmatched. This CDR3 reads CSAKSDRESADTQYF. In DNA form, the CDR3 reads TGCAGTGCTAAATCGGACAGGGAGAGCGCAGATACGCAGTATTTT.

This clonotype was found a few times. The chain employs TRBV5-1 and TRBJ2-5, with D hard to call. CDR3 length equals 14 residues. The germline V and J ends were trimmed by 2 bases and 5 bases, with 13 bases remaining between them. Germline V CDR1 and CDR2: SGHRS, YFSETQ. The CDR3 nucleotides are TGCGCCAGCAGCTTCTTCGGGTCCCGGGAGACCCAGTACTTC. Translated: CASSFFGSRETQYF.